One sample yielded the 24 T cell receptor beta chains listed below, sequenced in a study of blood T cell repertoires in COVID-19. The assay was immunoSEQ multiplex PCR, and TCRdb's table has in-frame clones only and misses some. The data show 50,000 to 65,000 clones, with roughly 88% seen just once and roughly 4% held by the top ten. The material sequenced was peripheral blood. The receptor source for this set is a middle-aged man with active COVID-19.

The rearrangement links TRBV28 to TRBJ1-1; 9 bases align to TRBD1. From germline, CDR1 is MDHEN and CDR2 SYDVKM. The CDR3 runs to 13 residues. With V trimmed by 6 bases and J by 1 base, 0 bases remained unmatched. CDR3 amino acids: CASRGQGNTEAFF. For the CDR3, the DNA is TGTGCCAGCAGGGGACAGGGGAACACTGAAGCTTTCTTT.

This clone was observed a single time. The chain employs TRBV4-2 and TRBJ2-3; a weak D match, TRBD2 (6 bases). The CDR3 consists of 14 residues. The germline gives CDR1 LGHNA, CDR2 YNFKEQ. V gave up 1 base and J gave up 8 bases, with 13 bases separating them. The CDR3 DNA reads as TGTGCCAGCAGCCAAGGTGCCTCAGCGGGTACGCAGTATTTT. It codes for CASSQGASAGTQYF.

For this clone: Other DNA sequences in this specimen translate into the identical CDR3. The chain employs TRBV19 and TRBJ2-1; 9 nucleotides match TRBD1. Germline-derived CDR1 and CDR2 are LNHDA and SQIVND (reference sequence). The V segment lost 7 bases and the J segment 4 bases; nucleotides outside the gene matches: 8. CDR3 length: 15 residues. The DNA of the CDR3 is TGTGCCAGTACTCCCGGGGGACAGGGATACAATGAGCAGTTCTTC. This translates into CASTPGGQGYNEQFF.

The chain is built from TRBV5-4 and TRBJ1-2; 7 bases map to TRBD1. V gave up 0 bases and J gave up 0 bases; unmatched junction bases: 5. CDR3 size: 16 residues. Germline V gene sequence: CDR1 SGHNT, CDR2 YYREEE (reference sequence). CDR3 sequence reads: CASSLAGTAANYGYTF. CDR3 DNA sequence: TGTGCCAGCAGCTTGGCCGGGACAGCAGCTAACTATGGCTACACCTTC. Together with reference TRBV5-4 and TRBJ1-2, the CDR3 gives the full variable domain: ETGVTQSPTHLIKTRGQQVTLRCSSQSGHNTVSWYQQALGQGPQFIFQYYREEENGRGNFPPRFSGLQFPNYSSELNVNALELDDSALYLCASSLAGTAANYGYTFGSGTRLTVV.

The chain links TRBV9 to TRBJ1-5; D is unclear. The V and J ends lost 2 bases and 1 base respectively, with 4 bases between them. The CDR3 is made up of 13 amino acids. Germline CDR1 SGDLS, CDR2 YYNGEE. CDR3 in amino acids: CASSVGSNQPQHF. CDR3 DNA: TGTGCCAGCAGCGTGGGCAGCAATCAGCCCCAGCATTTT.

In DNA, the CDR3 is TGTGCCAGCAGTGAAGCGCACAGGGTTAATGAAAAACTGTTTTTT. Amino acid sequence: CASSEAHRVNEKLFF. The rearrangement uses TRBV6-1 and TRBJ1-4, with D possibly being TRBD1 (6 bases). Looked up from germline, CDR1 is MNHNS and CDR2 is SASEGT. V was clipped by 0 bases and J by 4 bases, with 9 bases between them. The CDR3 has 15 amino acids.

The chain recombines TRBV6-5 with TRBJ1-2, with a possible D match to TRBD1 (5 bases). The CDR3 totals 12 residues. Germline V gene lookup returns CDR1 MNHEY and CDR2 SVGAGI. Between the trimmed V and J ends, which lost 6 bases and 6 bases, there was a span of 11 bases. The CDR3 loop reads CASRPSGHGYTF. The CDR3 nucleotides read TGTGCCAGCAGACCATCAGGGCATGGCTACACCTTC.

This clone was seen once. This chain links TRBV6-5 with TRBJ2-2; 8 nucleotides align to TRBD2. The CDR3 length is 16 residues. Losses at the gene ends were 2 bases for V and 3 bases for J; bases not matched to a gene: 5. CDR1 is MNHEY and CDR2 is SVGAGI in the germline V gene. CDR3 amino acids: CASSYESGGHTGELFF. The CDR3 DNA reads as TGTGCCAGCAGTTACGAAAGCGGGGGCCACACCGGGGAGCTGTTTTTT.

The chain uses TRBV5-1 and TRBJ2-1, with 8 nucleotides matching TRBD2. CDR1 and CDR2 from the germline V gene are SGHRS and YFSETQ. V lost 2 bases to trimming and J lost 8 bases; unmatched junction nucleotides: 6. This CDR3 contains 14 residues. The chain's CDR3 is CASSFGGGMDEQFF. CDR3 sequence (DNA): TGCGCCAGCAGCTTTGGCGGGGGGATGGATGAGCAGTTCTTC.

As DNA, the CDR3 is TGTGCCAGCAGACCTAGGGGGCTCCTTGGCTACACCTTC. Encoded protein: CASRPRGLLGYTF. The chain recombines TRBV6-5 with TRBJ1-2; 7 nucleotides agree with TRBD1. V shed 6 bases and J 7 bases; nucleotides not matched to a gene: 8. This CDR3 region has 13 residues. The germline V gene encodes CDR1 MNHEY and CDR2 SVGAGI.

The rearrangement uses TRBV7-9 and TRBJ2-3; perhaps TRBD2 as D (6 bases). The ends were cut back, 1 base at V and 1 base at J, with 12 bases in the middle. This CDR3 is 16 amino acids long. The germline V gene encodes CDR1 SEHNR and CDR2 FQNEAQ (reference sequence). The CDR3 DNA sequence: TGTGCCAGCAGCTTAGGCGAAATAGCGGGCACAGATACGCAGTATTTT. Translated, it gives CASSLGEIAGTDTQYF.

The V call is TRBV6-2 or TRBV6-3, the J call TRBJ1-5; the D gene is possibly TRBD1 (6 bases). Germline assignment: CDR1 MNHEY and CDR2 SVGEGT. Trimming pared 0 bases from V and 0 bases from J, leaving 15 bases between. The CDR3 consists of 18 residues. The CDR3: CASSYSNTGNPSNQPQHF. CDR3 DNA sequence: TGTGCCAGCAGTTACTCGAATACAGGGAACCCTAGCAATCAGCCCCAGCATTTT.

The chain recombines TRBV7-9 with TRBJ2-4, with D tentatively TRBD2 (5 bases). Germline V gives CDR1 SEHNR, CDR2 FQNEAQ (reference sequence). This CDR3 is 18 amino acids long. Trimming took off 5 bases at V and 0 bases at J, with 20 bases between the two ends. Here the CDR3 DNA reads TGTGCCAGCAGCCCAAGGGCCTTGCGGGTGATAGCCAAAAACATTCAGTACTTC. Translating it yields CASSPRALRVIAKNIQYF.

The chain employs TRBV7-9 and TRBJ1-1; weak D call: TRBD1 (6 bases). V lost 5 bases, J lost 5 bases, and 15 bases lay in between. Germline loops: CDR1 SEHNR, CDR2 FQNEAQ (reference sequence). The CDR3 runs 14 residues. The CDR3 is CASSEIGGMTEAFF. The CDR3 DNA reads TGTGCCAGCAGCGAGATAGGGGGAATGACTGAAGCTTTCTTT. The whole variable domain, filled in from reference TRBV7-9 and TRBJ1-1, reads DTGVSQNPRHKITKRGQNVTFRCDPISEHNRLYWYRQTLGQGPEFLTYFQNEAQLEKSRLLSDRFSAERPKGSFSTLEIQRTEQGDSAMYLCASSEIGGMTEAFFGQGTRLTVV.

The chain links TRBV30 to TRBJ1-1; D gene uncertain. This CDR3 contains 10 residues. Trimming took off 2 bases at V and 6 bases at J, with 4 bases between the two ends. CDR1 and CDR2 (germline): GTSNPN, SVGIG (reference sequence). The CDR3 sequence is CAWSRAEAFF. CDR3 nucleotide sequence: TGTGCCTGGAGTCGGGCTGAAGCTTTCTTT.

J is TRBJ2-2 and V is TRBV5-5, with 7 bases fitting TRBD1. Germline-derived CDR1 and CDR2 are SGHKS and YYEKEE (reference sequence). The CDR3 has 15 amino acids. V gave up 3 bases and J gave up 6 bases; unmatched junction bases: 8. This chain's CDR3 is CASSSRQGKSGELFF. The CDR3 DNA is TGTGCCAGCAGCTCCCGACAGGGCAAGTCCGGGGAGCTGTTTTTT.

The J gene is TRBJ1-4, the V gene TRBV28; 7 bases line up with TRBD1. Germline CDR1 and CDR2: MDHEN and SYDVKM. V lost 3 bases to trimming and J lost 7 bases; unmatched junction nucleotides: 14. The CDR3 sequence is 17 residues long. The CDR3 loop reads CASSLAAAGGSFEKLFF. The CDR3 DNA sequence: TGTGCCAGCAGTTTGGCCGCTGCAGGGGGTAGTTTTGAAAAACTGTTTTTT.

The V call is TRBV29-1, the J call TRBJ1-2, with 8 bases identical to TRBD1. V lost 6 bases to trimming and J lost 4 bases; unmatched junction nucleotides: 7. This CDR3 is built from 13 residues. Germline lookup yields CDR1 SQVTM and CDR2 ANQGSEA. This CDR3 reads CSVTSGTGYGYTF. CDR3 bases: TGCAGCGTCACTAGCGGGACAGGCTATGGCTACACCTTC.

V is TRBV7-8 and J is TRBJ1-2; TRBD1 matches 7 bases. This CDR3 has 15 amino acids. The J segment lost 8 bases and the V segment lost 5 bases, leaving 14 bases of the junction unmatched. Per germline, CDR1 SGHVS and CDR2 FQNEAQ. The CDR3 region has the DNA TGTGCCAGCAGCCCAAGGGAACAGGGGATAGAGGGCTACACCTTC. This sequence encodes CASSPREQGIEGYTF. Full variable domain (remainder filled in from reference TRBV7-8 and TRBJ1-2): GAGVSQSPRYKVAKRGQDVALRCDPISGHVSLFWYQQALGQGPEFLTYFQNEAQLDKSGLPSDRFFAERPEGSVSTLKIQRTQQEDSAVYLCASSPREQGIEGYTFGSGTRLTVV.

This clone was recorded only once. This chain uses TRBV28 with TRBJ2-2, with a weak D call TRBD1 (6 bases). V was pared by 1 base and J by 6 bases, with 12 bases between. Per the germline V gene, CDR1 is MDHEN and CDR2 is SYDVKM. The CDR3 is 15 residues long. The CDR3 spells CASSLFRQGPGELFF. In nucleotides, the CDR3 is TGTGCCAGCAGTTTATTTCGGCAGGGGCCCGGGGAGCTGTTTTTT.

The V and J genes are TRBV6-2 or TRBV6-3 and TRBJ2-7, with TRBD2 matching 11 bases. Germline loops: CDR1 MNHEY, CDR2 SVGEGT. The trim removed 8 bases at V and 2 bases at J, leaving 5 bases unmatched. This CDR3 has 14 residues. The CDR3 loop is CASCLAGGPYEQYF. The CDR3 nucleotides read TGTGCCAGCTGCCTAGCGGGGGGCCCCTACGAGCAGTACTTC.

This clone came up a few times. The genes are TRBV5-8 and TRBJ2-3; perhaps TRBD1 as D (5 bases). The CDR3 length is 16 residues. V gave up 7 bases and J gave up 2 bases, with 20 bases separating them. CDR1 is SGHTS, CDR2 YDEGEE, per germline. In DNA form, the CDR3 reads TGTGCCAGCCCAAATCGTCCAGGGTTGGTCACAGATACGCAGTATTTT. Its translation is CASPNRPGLVTDTQYF.

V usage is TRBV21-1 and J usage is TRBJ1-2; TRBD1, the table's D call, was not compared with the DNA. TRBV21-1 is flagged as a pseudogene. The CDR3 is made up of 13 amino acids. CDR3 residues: CASSNGTGARGTF. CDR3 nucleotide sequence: TGTGCCAGCAGCAACGGGACAGGGGCAAGGGGCACCTTC.

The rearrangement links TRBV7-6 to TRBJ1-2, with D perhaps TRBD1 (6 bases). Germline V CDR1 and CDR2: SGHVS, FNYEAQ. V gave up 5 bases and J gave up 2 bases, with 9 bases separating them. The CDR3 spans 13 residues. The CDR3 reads CASSPQGNYGYTF. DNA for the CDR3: TGTGCCAGCAGCCCTCAGGGGAACTATGGCTACACCTTC.